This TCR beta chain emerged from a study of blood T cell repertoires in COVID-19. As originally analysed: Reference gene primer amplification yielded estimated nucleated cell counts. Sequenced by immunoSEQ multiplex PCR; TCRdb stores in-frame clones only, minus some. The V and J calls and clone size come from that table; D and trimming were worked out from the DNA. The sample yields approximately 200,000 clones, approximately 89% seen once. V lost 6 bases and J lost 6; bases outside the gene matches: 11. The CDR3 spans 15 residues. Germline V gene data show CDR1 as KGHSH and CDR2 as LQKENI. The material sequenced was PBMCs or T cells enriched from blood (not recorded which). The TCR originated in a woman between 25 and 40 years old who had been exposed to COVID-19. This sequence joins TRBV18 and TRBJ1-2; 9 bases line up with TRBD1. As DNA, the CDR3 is TGTGCCAGCTCGCCGGTCCCATGGACAGGGGATGGCTACACCTTC. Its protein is CASSPVPWTGDGYTF.